Included here is one T cell receptor beta chain sequence, with context. What it binds is unknown. Additional DNA sequences in this sample encode the identical CDR3. Assay: immunoSEQ multiplex PCR; the TCRdb copy retains only in-frame clones and omits some. The top ten hold about 1.7% of the sample, which has about 660,000 clones, less than 85% seen once. A CD45RA-negative memory subset and a CD45RA+ naive subset were separated from the CD4+ cells. These data are taken from a study of shared clonotypes between healthy human individuals. Notes on the study in general: With few donors, the genetic and exposure-history diversity represented was limited.

With 5 bases removed from V and 2 bases from J, the gap between germline ends came to 1 base. This CDR3 has 10 residues. Germline V gene sequence: CDR1 MNHNS, CDR2 SASEGT. Sequencing was carried out using memory CD4+ T cells sorted from blood. Subset here: CD45RA-negative fraction. V and J are TRBV6-1 and TRBJ2-7, with D hard to call. The receptor comes from a woman in her 30s in good health. The CDR3: CASSTYEQYF. In DNA, the CDR3 is TGTGCCAGCAGTACCTACGAGCAGTACTTC.